This T cell receptor beta chain comes out of a study of shared clonotypes between healthy human individuals. Germline lookup yields CDR1 SNHLY and CDR2 FYNNEI. The CDR3 contains 14 residues. J lost 4 bases, V lost 5 bases, and 2 bases had no gene match. Only in-frame clones appear in the TCRdb table, and some are missing; sequencing was by immunoSEQ multiplex PCR. The data contain about 480,000 clones, approximately 79% of them singletons. The sequenced sample consisted of PBMCs. The gene calls are TRBV2 and TRBJ2-5, with TRBD2 identical over 12 bases. The sequence came from a woman in her thirties or forties in good health. Some clones in this sample may be carry-over from other donors' samples. CDR3 sequence: CASSRTSGIETQYF. CDR3 bases: TGTGCCAGCAGTAGGACTAGCGGGATAGAGACCCAGTACTTC. Drawing the rest from reference TRBV2 and TRBJ2-5, the complete variable domain is EPEVTQTPSHQVTQMGQEVILRCVPISNHLYFYWYRQILGQKVEFLVSFYNNEISEKSEIFDDQFSVERPDGSNFTLKIRSTKLEDSAMYFCASSRTSGIETQYFGPGTRLLVL.